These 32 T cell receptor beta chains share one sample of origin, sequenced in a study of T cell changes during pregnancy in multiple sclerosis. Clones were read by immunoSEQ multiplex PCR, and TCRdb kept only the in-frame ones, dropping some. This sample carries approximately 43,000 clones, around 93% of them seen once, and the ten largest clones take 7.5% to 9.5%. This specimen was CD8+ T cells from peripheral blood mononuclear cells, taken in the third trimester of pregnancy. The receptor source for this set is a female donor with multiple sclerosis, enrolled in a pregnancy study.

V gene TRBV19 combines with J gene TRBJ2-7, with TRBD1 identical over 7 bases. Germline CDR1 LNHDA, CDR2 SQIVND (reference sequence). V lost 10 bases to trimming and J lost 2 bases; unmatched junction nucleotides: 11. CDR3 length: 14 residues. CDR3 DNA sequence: TGTGCCACAAACCAAGGGGACAGCACCTACGAGCAGTACTTC. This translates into CATNQGDSTYEQYF.

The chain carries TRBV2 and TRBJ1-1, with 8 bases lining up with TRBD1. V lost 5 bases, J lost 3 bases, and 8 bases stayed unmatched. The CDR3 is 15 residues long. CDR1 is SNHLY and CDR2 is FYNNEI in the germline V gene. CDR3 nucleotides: TGTGCCAGCAGTCTTCCTGGACAGGGAGACACTGAAGCTTTCTTT. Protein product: CASSLPGQGDTEAFF.

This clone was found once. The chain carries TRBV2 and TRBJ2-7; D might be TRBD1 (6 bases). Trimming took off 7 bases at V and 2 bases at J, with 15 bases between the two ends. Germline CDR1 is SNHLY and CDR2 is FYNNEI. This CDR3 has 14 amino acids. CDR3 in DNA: TGTGCCAGCATCGAAGGGGGTGCCCCCTACGAGCAGTACTTC. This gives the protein CASIEGGAPYEQYF.

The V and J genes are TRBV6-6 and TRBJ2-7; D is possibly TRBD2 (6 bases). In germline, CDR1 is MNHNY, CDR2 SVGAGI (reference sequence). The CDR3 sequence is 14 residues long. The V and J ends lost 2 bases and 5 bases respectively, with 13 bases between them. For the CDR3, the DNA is TGTGCCAGCAGTTACGGGACTTCTCGGAACGAGCAGTACTTC. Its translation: CASSYGTSRNEQYF.

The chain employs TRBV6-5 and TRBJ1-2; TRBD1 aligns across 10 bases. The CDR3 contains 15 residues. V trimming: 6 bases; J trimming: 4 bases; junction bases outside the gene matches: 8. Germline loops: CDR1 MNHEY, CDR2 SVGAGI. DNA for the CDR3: TGTGCCAGCAGCCCGGGGACAGGGGTTCCCTATGGCTACACCTTC. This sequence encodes CASSPGTGVPYGYTF.

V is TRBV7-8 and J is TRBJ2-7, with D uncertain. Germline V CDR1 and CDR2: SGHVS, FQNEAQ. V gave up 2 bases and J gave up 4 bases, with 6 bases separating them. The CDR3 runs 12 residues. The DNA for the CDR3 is TGTGCCAGCAGCTTATACATATACGAGCAGTACTTC. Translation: CASSLYIYEQYF.

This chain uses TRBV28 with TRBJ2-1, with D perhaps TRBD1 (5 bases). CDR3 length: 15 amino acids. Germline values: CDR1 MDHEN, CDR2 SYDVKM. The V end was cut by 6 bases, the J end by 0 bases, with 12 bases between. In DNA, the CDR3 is TGTGCCAGCAGCCCGTTAAGGGGCTCCTACAATGAGCAGTTCTTC. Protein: CASSPLRGSYNEQFF.

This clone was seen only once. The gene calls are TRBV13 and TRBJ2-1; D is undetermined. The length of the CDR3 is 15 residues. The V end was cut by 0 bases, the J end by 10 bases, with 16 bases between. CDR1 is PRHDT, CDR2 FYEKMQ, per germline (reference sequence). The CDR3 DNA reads TGTGCCAGCAGCTTAGGAGTTTCTCGGGTGAACGAGCAGTTCTTC. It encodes CASSLGVSRVNEQFF.

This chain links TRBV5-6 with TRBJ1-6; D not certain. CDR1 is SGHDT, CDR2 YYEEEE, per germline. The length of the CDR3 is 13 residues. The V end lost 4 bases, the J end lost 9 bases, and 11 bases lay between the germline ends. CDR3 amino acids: CASSPRLISPLHF. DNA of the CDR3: TGTGCCAGCAGCCCCAGACTGATTTCACCCCTCCACTTT.

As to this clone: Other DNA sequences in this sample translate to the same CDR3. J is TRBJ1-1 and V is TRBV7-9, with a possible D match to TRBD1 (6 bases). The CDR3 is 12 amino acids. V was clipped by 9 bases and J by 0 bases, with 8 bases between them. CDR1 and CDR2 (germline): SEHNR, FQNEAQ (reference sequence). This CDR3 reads CASTGMNTEAFF. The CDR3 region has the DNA TGTGCCAGTACAGGGATGAACACTGAAGCTTTCTTT. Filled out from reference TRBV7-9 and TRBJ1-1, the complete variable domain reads DTGVSQNPRHKITKRGQNVTFRCDPISEHNRLYWYRQTLGQGPEFLTYFQNEAQLEKSRLLSDRFSAERPKGSFSTLEIQRTEQGDSAMYLCASTGMNTEAFFGQGTRLTVV.

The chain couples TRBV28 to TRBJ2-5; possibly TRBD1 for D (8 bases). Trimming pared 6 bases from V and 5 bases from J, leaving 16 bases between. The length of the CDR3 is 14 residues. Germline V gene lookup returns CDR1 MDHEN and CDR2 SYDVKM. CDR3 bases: TGTGCCAGCAGGGACAGGGAGGGGCTGGAGACCCAGTACTTC. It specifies CASRDREGLETQYF. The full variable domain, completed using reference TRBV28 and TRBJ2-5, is DVKVTQSSRYLVKRTGEKVFLECVQDMDHENMFWYRQDPGLGLRLIYFSYDVKMKEKGDIPEGYSVSREKKERFSLILESASTNQTSMYLCASRDREGLETQYFGPGTRLLVL.

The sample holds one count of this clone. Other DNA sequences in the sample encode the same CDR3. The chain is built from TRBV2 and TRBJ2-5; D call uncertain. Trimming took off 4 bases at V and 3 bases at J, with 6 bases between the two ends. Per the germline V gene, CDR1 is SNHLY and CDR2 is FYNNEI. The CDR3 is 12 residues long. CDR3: CASSGTEETQYF. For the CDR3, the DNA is TGTGCCAGCAGTGGTACAGAAGAGACCCAGTACTTC.

In DNA form, the CDR3 reads TGTGCCAGTAGTGTCACCCGGGACAGGGGTATGACAGATACGCAGTATTTT. Translation gives CASSVTRDRGMTDTQYF. The genes are TRBV19 and TRBJ2-3; 10 nucleotides agree with TRBD1. This CDR3 contains 17 residues. V lost 5 bases to trimming and J lost 3 bases; unmatched junction nucleotides: 11. Germline loops: CDR1 LNHDA, CDR2 SQIVND (reference sequence).

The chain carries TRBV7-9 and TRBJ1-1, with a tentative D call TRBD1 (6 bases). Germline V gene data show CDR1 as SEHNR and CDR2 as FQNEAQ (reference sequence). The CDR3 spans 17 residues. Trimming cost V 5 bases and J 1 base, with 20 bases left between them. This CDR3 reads CASSPKKYLTGNTEAFF. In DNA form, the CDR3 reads TGTGCCAGCAGCCCCAAGAAATACCTGACAGGGAACACTGAAGCTTTCTTT.

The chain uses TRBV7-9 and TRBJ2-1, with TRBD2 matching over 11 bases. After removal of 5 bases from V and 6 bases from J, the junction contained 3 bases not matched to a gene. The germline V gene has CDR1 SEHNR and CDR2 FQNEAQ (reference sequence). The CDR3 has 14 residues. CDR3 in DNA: TGTGCCAGCAGCGCCGGGACTAGCGGCAATGAGCAGTTCTTC. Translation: CASSAGTSGNEQFF.

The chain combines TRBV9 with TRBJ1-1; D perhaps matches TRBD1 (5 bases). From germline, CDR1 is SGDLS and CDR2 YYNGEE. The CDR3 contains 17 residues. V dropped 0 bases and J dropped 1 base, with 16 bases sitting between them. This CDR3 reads CASSVVGGEWANTEAFF. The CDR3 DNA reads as TGTGCCAGCAGCGTAGTGGGGGGTGAGTGGGCGAACACTGAAGCTTTCTTT.

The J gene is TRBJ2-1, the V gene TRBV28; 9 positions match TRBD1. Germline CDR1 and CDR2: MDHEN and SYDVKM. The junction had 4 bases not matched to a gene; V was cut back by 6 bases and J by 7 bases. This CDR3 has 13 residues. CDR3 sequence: CASRIGTGNEQFF. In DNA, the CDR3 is TGTGCCAGCAGAATCGGGACAGGGAATGAGCAGTTCTTC. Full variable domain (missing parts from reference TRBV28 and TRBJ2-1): DVKVTQSSRYLVKRTGEKVFLECVQDMDHENMFWYRQDPGLGLRLIYFSYDVKMKEKGDIPEGYSVSREKKERFSLILESASTNQTSMYLCASRIGTGNEQFFGPGTRLTVL.

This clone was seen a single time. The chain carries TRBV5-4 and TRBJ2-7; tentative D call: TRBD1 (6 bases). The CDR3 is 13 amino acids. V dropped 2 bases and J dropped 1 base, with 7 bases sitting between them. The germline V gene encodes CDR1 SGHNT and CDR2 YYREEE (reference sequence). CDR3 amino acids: CASSFGQSYEQYF. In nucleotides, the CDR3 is TGTGCCAGCAGCTTTGGACAGTCCTACGAGCAGTACTTC.

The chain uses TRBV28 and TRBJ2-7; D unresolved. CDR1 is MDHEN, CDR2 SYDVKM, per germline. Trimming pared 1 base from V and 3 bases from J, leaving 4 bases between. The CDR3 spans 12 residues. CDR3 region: CASSLSGYEQYF. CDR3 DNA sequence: TGTGCCAGCAGTTTATCGGGCTACGAGCAGTACTTC.

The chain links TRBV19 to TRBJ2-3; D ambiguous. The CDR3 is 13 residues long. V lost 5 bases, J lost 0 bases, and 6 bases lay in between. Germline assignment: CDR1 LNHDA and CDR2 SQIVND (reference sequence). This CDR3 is CASSLQSTDTQYF. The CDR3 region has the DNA TGTGCCAGTAGTCTCCAGAGCACAGATACGCAGTATTTT.

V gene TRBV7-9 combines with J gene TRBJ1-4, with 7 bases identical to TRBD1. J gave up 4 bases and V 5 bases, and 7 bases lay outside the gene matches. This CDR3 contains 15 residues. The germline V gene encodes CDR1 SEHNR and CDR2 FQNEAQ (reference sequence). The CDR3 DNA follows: TGTGCCAGCAGCGGACAGACAGGGATTAATGAAAAACTGTTTTTT. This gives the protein CASSGQTGINEKLFF.

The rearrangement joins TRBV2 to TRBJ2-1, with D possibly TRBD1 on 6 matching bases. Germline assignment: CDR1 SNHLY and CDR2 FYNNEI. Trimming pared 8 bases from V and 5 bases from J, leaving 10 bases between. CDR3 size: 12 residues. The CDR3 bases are TGTGCCAGCGACCCAGGGGACAATGAGCAGTTCTTC. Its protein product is CASDPGDNEQFF.

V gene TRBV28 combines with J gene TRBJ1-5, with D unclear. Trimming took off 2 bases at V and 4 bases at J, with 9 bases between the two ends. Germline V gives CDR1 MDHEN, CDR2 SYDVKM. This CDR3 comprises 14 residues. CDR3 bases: TGTGCCAGCAGTTTACAAACATTTAATCAGCCCCAGCATTTT. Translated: CASSLQTFNQPQHF.

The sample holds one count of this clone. CDR3 protein: CASSLEGASNQPQHF. The DNA of the CDR3 is TGTGCCAGCTCCCTCGAAGGAGCTAGCAATCAGCCCCAGCATTTT. J is TRBJ1-5 and V is TRBV18, with D uncertain. Trimming cost V 6 bases and J 0 bases, with 12 bases left between them. The germline gives CDR1 KGHSH, CDR2 LQKENI. This CDR3 has 15 amino acids.

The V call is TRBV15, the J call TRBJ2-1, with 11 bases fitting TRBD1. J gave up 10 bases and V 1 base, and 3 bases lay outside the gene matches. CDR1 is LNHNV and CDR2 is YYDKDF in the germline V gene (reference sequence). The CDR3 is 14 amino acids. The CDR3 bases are TGTGCCACCAGCAGAGTGGGACAGGGGGGCGAGCAGTTCTTC. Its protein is CATSRVGQGGEQFF.

This CDR3 reads CASSIGGGSYNEQFF. CDR3 DNA: TGTGCCAGTAGTATAGGGGGAGGGTCCTACAATGAGCAGTTCTTC. The genes are TRBV19 and TRBJ2-1; TRBD2 matches at 7 bases. Germline CDR1 is LNHDA and CDR2 is SQIVND (reference sequence). Trimming cost V 1 base and J 1 base; bases outside gene matches: 1. The CDR3 has 15 amino acids.

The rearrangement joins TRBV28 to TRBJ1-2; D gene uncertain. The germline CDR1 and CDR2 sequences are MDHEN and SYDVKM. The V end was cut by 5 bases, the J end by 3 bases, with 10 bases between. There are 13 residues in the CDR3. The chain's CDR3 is CASSPGLYYGYTF. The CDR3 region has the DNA TGTGCCAGCAGTCCCGGTCTTTACTATGGCTACACCTTC.

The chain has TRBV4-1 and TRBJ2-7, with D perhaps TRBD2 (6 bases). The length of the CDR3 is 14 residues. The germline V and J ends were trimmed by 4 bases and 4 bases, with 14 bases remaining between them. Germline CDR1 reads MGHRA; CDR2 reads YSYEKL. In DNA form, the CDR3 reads TGCGCCAGCAGCCCTCACCGGGGGAATTACGAGCAGTACTTC. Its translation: CASSPHRGNYEQYF.

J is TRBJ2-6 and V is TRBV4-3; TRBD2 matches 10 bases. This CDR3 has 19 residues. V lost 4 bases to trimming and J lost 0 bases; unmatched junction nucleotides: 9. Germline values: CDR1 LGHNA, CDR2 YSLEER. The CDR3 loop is CASSRRSGRAYSGANVLTF. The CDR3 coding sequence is TGCGCCAGCAGCCGAAGGAGCGGGAGGGCCTACTCTGGGGCCAACGTCCTGACTTTC.

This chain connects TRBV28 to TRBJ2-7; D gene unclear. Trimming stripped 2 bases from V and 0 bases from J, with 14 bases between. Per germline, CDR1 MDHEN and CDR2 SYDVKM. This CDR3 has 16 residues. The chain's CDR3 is CASSLAFSASSYEQYF. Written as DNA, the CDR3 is TGTGCCAGCAGTTTAGCCTTCAGCGCTAGCTCCTACGAGCAGTACTTC.

CDR3 residues: CASSFSTGGRDEQFF. CDR3 nucleotides: TGTGCCAGCAGCTTTTCGACAGGGGGCCGGGATGAGCAGTTCTTC. The chain uses TRBV11-1 and TRBJ2-1, with 10 positions matching TRBD1. Germline CDR1 SGHAT, CDR2 FQDESV (reference sequence). The CDR3 runs to 15 residues. V lost 3 bases and J lost 8; bases outside the gene matches: 7.

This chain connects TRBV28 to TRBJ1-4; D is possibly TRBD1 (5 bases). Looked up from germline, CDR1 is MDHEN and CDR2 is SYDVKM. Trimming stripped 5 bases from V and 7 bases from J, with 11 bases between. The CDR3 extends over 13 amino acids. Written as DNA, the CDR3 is TGTGCCAGCAGTCCTCAGGGCGGTGAAAAACTGTTTTTT. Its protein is CASSPQGGEKLFF.